This entry describes one TCR beta chain. Which antigen it targets is not known. Base qualities are not provided; no much larger clone lies one nucleotide away. The data originate from a study of vaccination effects on CD4 cells after COVID-19 (dated by TCRdb to between 2021 and 2023). In terms of the full investigation: The ViraFEST assay stimulated PBMC with viral peptide pools and then used TCR sequencing to identify antigen-specific CD4+ T cell clonotypes by expansion. In the study, cultures from other donors were sequenced using the Oncomine TCR Beta short-read assay on an Illumina iSeq 100. Over 1.5 million PBMC per well were cultured with approximately 10 ug/ml peptides in IMDM containing about 5% human AB serum, around 9.7 IU/ml IL-2 and gentamicin. SARS-CoV-2 spike-specific CD4+ TCR repertoires were compared before and after mRNA vaccination in COVID-19 convalescent patients and in infection-naive vaccine recipients. Altogether, 10 COVID-19 convalescent patients and a handful of SARS-CoV-2-naive healthy vaccine recipients made up the full study. Participants received two doses of either the BNT162b2 or the mRNA-1273 mRNA SARS-CoV-2 vaccine. The research as a whole found: Only a small number of convalescent patients were included, and no early post-infection timepoints were available, which limited the study. Among healthy vaccine recipients, nearly all vaccine-induced clones were SARS-CoV-2 mono-reactive, and only 1 of 255 was cross-reactive with common cold coronaviruses. Both infection-induced and vaccine-induced clones contracted markedly at late post-vaccination timepoints, which is consistent with waning T cell responses.

Library preparation was by the immunoSEQ multiplex PCR assay. DNA from the cultured, isolated CD4+ T cells was subjected to TCR beta CDR3 sequencing. As for the authors' bioinformatics: The analysis removed non-productive TCR sequences, trimmed reads to the CDR3 region, and retained only CDR3s that were 7 or more amino acids long. The MANAFEST web app was used to identify antigen-specific clonotypes by comparing expansion in peptide wells with expansion in reference cultures. For clones to be considered positive, expansion at FDR<0.05 versus reference and all other wells, an odds ratio above 5, and a frequency above 0.1% in two replicate wells were required. Clonotypes significantly expanded in SARS-CoV-2 spike wells and in at least one common cold coronavirus spike condition were defined as cross-reactive. CDR3 similarity was assessed by Levenshtein distance using the stringdist R package, and unrooted trees were constructed with ape in R 3.6.1. The clones in this table, taken by TCRdb from immuneACCESS, are in-frame only. Not every clone is retained; where verified, under half of the shortfall comes from an unresolved V gene, and the cause of the rest is unknown. D and trimming come from the DNA, and the V and J calls and clone size come from that table. The sample has about 37,000 clones on record, 60% to 75% of them singletons. About 3% of the sample comes from the top ten.

After around eleven days of culture, CD4+ T cells were isolated with the EasySep CD4+ T cell isolation kit. Negative nucleocapsid antibody results before and after vaccination confirmed that the healthy vaccine recipients had no prior SARS-CoV-2 infection. Half of the culture medium was replaced with fresh IL-2-containing medium on days 3 and 7. Unless noted otherwise, every peptide stimulation condition was grown in triplicate wells. PBMC were separated from whole blood using Ficoll-Paque Plus gradient centrifugation and were then either cryopreserved at -140C or used fresh. The QIAamp micro DNA kit was used to extract genomic DNA from the cultured CD4+ T cells. This clonotype was sampled from a human donor who received a COVID-19 vaccine. Source: CD4+ T cells from PBMCs cultured without peptide, taken before COVID-19 vaccination.

The bases are TGTGCCAGCAGTTTCAGGACAACCACTGAAGCTTTCTTT. It encodes CASSFRTTTEAFF. Rearrangement joined TRBV12-3 or TRBV12-4 to TRBJ1-1; a weak D assignment points to TRBD1 (5 bases agree). There are 13 amino acids in the CDR3, from cysteine to phenylalanine inclusive. Of the read, only the CDR3 DNA is kept; its 39 bases are in frame from base 1. Trimming costs V 3 bases and J 4 bases, and their ends lie 9 bases apart.